This T cell receptor (beta chain) derives from a study of early T cells in non-severe SARS-CoV-2 infection. Study as a whole: Unpaired chains resulted from sequencing bulk RNA of unsorted whole blood. General observations from the study: Reliance on VDJdb matching favored anti-spike CD8 responses; private and CD4 specificities were missed.

Regarding this clonotype: Its target is not known.

Per germline, CDR1 SNHLY and CDR2 FYNNEI. CDR3 length equals 13 residues. V gave up 6 bases and J gave up 7 bases, with 12 bases separating them. Each cDNA molecule carried a unique molecular identifier. TCRdb ran MiXCR on the 5' RACE reads and lists one entry per CDR3 protein. The sample has 25,000 to 35,000 distinct CDR3 sequences; less than 6.5% are singletons. The TCR originated in an adult who was a healthcare worker with PCR-confirmed SARS-CoV-2 infection or an uninfected control (not recorded which). Specimen: whole blood, collected at baseline. This sequence joins TRBV2 and TRBJ1-4; D might be TRBD1 (5 bases). The CDR3 sequence is CASSLRDAEKLFF. The CDR3 region has the DNA TGTGCCAGCAGCCTCCGGGACGCTGAAAAACTGTTTTTT.